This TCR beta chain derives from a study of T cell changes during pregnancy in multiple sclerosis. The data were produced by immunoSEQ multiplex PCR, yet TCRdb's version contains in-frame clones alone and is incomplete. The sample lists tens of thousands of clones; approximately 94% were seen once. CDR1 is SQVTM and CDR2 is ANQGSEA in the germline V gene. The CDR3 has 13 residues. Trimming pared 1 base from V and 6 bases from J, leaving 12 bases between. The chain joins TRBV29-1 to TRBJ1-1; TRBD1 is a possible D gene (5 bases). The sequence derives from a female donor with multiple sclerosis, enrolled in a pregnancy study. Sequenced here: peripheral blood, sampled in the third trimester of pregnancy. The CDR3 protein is CSVEGGGSAEAFF. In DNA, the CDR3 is TGCAGCGTTGAAGGGGGGGGGAGCGCTGAAGCTTTCTTT.